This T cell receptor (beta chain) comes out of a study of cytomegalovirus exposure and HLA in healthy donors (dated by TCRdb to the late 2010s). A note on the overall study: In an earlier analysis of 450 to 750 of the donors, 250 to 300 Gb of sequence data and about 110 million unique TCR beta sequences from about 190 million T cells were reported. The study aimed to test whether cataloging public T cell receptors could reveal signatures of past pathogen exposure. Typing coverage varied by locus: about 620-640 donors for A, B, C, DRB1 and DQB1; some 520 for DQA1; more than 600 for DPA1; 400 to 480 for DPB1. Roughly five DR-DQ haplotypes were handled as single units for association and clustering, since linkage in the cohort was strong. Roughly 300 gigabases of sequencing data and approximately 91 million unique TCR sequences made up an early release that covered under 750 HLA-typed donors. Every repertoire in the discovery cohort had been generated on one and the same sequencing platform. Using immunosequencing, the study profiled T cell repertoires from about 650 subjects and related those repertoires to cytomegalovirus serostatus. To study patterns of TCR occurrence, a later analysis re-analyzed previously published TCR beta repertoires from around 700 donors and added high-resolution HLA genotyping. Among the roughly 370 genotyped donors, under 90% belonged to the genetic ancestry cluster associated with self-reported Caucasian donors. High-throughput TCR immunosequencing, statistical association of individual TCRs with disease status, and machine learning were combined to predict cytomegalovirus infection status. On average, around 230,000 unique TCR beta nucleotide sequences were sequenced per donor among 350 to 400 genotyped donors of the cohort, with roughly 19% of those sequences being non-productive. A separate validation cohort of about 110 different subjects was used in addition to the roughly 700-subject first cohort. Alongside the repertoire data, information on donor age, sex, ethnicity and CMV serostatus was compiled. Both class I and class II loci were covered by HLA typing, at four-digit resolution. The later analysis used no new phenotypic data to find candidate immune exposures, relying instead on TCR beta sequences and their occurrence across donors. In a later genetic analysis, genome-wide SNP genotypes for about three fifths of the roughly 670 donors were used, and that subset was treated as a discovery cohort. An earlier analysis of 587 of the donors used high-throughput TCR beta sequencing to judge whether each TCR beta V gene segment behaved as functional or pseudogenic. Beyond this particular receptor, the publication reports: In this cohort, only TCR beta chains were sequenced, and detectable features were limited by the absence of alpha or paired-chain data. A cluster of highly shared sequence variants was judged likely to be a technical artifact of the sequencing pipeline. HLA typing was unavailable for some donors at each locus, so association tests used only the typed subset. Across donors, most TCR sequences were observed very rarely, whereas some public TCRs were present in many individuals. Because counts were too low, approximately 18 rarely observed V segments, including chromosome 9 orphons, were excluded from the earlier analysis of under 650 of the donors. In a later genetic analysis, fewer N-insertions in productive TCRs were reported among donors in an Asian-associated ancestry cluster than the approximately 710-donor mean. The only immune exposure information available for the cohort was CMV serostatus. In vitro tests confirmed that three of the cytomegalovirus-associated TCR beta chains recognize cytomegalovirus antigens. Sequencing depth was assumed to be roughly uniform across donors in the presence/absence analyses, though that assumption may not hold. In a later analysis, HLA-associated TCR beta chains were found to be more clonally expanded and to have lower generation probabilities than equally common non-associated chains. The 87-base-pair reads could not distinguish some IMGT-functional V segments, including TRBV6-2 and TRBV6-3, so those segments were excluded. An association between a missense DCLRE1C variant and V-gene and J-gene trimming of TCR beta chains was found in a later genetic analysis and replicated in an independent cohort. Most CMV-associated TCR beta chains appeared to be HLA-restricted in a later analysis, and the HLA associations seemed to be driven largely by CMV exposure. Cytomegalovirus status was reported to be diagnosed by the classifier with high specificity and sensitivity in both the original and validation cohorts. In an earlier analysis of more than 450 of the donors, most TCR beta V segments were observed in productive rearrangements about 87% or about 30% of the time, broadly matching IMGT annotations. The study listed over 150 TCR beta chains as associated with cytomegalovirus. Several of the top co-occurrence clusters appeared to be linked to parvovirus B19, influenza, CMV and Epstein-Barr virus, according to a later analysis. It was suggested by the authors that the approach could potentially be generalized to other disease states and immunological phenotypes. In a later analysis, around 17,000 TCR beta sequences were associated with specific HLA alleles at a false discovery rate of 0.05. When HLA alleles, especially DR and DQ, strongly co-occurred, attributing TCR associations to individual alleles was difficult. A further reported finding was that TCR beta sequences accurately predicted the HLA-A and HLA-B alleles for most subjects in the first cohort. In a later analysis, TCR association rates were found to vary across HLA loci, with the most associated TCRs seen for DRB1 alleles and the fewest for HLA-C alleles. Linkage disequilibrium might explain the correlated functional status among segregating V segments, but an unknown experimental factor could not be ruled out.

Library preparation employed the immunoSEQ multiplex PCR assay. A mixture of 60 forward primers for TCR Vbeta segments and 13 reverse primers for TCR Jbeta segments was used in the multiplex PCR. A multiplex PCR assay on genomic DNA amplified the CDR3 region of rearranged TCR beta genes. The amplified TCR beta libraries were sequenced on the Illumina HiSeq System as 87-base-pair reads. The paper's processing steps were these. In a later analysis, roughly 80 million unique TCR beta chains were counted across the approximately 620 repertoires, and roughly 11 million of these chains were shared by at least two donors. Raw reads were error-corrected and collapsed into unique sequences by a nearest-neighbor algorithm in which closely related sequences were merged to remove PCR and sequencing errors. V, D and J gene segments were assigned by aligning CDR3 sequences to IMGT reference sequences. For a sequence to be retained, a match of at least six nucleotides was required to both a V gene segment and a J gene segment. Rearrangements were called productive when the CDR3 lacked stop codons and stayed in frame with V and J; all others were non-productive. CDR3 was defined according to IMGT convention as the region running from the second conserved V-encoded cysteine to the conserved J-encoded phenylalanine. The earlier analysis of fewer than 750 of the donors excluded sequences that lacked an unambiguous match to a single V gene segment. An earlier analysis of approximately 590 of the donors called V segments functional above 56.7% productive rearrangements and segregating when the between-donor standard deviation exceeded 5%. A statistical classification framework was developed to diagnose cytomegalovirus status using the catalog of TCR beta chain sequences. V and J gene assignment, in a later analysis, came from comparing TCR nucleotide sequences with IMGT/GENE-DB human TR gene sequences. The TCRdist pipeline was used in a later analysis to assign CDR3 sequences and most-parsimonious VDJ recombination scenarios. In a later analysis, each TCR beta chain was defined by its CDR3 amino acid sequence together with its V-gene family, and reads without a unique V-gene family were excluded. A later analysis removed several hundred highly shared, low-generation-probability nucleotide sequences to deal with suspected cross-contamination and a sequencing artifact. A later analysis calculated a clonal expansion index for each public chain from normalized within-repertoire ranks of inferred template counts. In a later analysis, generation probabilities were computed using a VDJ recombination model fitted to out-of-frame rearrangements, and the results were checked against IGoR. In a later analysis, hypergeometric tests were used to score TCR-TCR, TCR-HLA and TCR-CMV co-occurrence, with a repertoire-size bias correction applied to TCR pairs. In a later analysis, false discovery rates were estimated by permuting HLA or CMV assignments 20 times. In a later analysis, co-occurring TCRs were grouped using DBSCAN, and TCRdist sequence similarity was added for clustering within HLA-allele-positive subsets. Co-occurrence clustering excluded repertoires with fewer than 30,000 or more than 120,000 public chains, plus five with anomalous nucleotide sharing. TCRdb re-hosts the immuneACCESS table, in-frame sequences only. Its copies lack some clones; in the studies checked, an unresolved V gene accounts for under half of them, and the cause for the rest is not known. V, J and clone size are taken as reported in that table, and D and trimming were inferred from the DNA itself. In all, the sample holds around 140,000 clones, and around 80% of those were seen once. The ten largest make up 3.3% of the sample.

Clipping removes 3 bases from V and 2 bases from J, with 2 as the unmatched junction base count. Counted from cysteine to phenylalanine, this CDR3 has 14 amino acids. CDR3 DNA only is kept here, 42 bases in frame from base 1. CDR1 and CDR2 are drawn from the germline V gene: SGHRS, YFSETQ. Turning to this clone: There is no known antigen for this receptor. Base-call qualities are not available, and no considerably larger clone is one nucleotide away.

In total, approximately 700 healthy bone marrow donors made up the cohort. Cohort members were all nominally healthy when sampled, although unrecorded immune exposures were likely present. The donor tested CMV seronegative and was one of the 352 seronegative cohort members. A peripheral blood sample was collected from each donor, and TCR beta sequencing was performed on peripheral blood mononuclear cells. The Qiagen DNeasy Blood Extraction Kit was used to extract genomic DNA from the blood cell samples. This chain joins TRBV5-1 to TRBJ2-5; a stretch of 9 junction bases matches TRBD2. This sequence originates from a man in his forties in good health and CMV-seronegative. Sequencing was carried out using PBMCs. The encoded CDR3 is CASSSAGGQETQYF. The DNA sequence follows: TGCGCCAGCAGCTCAGCGGGGGGACAAGAGACCCAGTACTTC.